The 3 T cell receptor beta chains reported below all come from one sample, sequenced in a study of Graves' ophthalmopathy and Graves' hyperthyroidism. RNA transcripts yielded amplified TCR beta CDR3 regions. First-round RT-PCR relied on HTBI primers, and a second-round multiplex PCR came next. MiXCR, applied by TCRdb to the multiplex PCR reads, yields one record per CDR3 protein. The sample records approximately 1.2 million distinct CDR3 sequences, about two fifths being singletons. Sequenced input: peripheral blood or thyroid tissue (not recorded which). The source is an adult man with Graves' hyperthyroidism.

The chain couples TRBV28 to TRBJ2-7; the match to TRBD2 covers 14 bases. In germline, CDR1 is MDHEN, CDR2 SYDVKM. J was trimmed by 3 bases and V by 4 bases; bases with no gene match: 5. The CDR3 has 16 residues. The CDR3 loop reads CASSSRTSGRFYEQYF. The CDR3, as DNA: TGTGCCAGCAGTTCCCGGACTAGCGGGAGGTTCTACGAGCAGTACTTC.

The genes are TRBV4-1 and TRBJ2-2, with D hard to call. Germline CDR1 is MGHRA and CDR2 is YSYEKL. V gave up 0 bases and J gave up 5 bases, with 7 bases separating them. The CDR3 is 14 amino acids. This chain's CDR3 is CASSQDLVTGELFF. In DNA, the CDR3 is TGCGCCAGCAGCCAAGATCTAGTTACCGGGGAGCTGTTTTTT.

With respect to this clonotype: This likely comes from a read error, as the CDR3 has no conserved phenylalanine or tryptophan at its end. The DNA is omitted, as the CDR3 cannot be located on it reliably, and the CDR3 follows TCRdb's listing. The chain carries TRBV20-1 and TRBJ2-5; the table gives TRBD1 as D, unverified against the DNA. From germline, CDR1 is DFQATT and CDR2 SNEGSKA (reference sequence). The CDR3 extends over 13 residues, inclusive of both ends. The CDR3 spells CSAAGSYGYTFGS.